This T cell receptor (beta chain) was profiled in a study of blood T cell repertoires in COVID-19. Study-wide context: PBMCs, B-cell-depleted T cells, or T cells were the source of the cDNA or gDNA that made up the material.

Here immunoSEQ multiplex PCR was the method, and the copy in TCRdb shows in-frame clones only, minus some. In the table there are hundreds of thousands of clones, about 90% of which are singletons. V was pared by 1 base and J by 0 bases, with 4 bases of the junction left unmatched. The CDR3 extends over 16 amino acids. CDR1 and CDR2 (germline): SEHNR, FQNEAQ (reference sequence). What was sequenced was peripheral blood. This receptor was identified in a young woman with COVID-19, enrolled during active disease. The rearrangement links TRBV7-9 to TRBJ2-3; 7 nucleotides agree with TRBD1. The chain's CDR3 is CASSLGTGQSTDTQYF. In nucleotides, the CDR3 is TGTGCCAGCAGCTTAGGTACGGGACAGAGCACAGATACGCAGTATTTT. Combining the CDR3 with reference TRBV7-9 and TRBJ2-3 gives the whole variable domain DTGVSQNPRHKITKRGQNVTFRCDPISEHNRLYWYRQTLGQGPEFLTYFQNEAQLEKSRLLSDRFSAERPKGSFSTLEIQRTEQGDSAMYLCASSLGTGQSTDTQYFGPGTRLTVL.